The clone carrying this TCR beta chain was detected ten times or more. This sample was included in a study of T cells in Graves' hyperthyroidism and ophthalmopathy. Using RNA transcripts as the source, TCR beta CDR3 regions were amplified. During a first-round RT-PCR of the TCR CDR3, the HTBI primer set was used. TCRdb independently ran MiXCR on the multiplex PCR reads; one entry per CDR3 protein. The table has 240,000 or so distinct CDR3 sequences, 15% to 20% seen once. Germline assignment: CDR1 KGHSH and CDR2 LQKENI. The CDR3 is 15 amino acids. The V and J ends lost 2 bases and 4 bases respectively, with 14 bases between them.

The chain links TRBV18 to TRBJ1-1, with D possibly matching TRBD1 (6 bases). This TCR came from a woman aged 18-35 years with Graves' ophthalmopathy. Sequencing was done on a sample of blood. In DNA, the CDR3 is TGTGCCAGCTCACCAGTGGGGGGGGCTTCCACTGAAGCTTTCTTT. It specifies CASSPVGGASTEAFF.